Listed below are T cell receptor beta chains from one sample, sequenced in a study of a mutant IDH1 vaccine in newly diagnosed glioma. Sequencing was performed with immunoSEQ multiplex PCR; in TCRdb, only in-frame clones are kept and a portion is missing. Among tens of thousands of clones, more than 70% were seen once, and the ten largest hold 2% to 2.5%. These TCRs' antigens remain unknown. Here the sequenced sample was PBMCs, taken from a glioma patient whose treatment included an IDH1 peptide vaccine. Receptor source: a man aged 40-49 years with glioma. The CDR3 runs from the conserved cysteine through the conserved F or W.

j_call,cdr3_length,v_call,cdr3_aa
TRBJ1-5,14,TRBV7-6,CASSLEGMGQPQHF
TRBJ1-2,14,TRBV6-5,CASSSRQAIYGYTF
TRBJ2-2,14,TRBV28,CASSERKYTGELFF
TRBJ2-3,18,TRBV27,CASSRTTGEGAGTDTQYF
TRBJ2-3,15,TRBV12-5,CASSGDRVLTDTQYF
TRBJ2-2,15,TRBV5-1,CASSLGTRRTGELFF
TRBJ1-2,14,TRBV6-5,CASSKDRDNYGYTF
TRBJ2-4,15,TRBV2,CASSRTGLAKNIQYF
TRBJ2-7,14,TRBV5-6,CASSLVGRYYEQYF
TRBJ2-7,16,TRBV7-2,CASSLPGQGISYEQYF
TRBJ2-5,16,TRBV4-1,CASSQLTSGGGETQYF
TRBJ1-5,17,TRBV27,CASSRTGGENSNQPQHF
TRBJ2-5,14,TRBV7-2,CASSFYSVEETQYF
TRBJ1-4,14,TRBV19,CASSIGGAEEKLFF
TRBJ1-2,15,TRBV18,CASSPPVGSTYGYTF